Sequencing of this T cell receptor beta chain was carried out in a study of blood T cell repertoires in COVID-19. In the study overall: Spain, Italy and the United States supplied samples that represented acute and convalescent COVID-19. The analysed material was cDNA or gDNA that came from T cells, B-cell-depleted T cells, or PBMCs.

The count of this clone is one. J lost 7 bases, V lost 4 bases, and 5 bases had no gene match. Germline V gives CDR1 MNHEY, CDR2 SMNVEV (reference sequence). This CDR3 region has 15 residues. How the authors handled the data: Amplification of reference gene primers provided the estimated nucleated cell counts. Sequenced by immunoSEQ multiplex PCR; TCRdb stores in-frame clones only, minus some. V and J calls and clone size are given by that table; D and trimming were obtained from the DNA. The sample includes under 250,000 clones, roughly 91% seen only once; the top ten take around 4.2%. The specimen sequenced was PBMCs or T cells enriched from blood (not recorded which). This chain uses TRBV27 with TRBJ2-1, with 12 nucleotides matching TRBD2. This TCR was recovered from a woman under 40 with acute COVID-19. The CDR3 is CASSSLAGGRNEQFF. The CDR3 nucleotides read TGTGCCAGCAGTTCTCTAGCGGGGGGGCGGAATGAGCAGTTCTTC.